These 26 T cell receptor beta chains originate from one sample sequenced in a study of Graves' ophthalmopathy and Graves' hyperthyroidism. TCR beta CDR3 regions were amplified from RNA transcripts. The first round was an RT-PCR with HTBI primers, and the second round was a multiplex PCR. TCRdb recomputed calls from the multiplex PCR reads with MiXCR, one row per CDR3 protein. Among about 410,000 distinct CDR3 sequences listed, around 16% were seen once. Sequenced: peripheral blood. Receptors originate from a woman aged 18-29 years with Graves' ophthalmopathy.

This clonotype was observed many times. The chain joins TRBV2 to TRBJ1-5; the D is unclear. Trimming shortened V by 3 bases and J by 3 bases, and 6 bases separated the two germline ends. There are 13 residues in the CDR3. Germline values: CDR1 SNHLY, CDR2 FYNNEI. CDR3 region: CASSDGINQPQHF. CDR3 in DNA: TGTGCCAGCAGTGACGGAATCAATCAGCCCCAGCATTTT.

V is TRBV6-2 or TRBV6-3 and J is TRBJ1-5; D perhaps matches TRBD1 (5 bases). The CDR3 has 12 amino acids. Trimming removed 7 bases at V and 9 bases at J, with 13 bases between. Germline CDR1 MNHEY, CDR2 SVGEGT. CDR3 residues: CASTTGGGPQHF. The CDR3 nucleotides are TGTGCCAGCACCACGGGGGGAGGGCCCCAGCATTTT.

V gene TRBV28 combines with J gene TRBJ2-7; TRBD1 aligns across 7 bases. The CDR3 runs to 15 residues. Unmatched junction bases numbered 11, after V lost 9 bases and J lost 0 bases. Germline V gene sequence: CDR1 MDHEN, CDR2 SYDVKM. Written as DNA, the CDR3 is TGTGCCAGTACAGTTTCCCCAGGGGGCTCCTACGAGCAGTACTTC. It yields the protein CASTVSPGGSYEQYF.

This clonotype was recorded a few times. The CDR3 loop reads CASSPSAGTYEQYF. CDR3 DNA sequence: TGTGCCAGCAGCCCATCTGCGGGCACCTACGAGCAGTACTTC. The V gene is TRBV7-2, the J gene TRBJ2-7; a weak D match, TRBD2 (5 bases). Germline V lookup: CDR1 SGHTA, CDR2 FQGNSA. CDR3 length: 14 residues. With 5 bases removed from V and 2 bases from J, the gap between germline ends came to 13 bases. Full variable domain (missing parts from reference TRBV7-2 and TRBJ2-7): GAGVSQSPSNKVTEKGKDVELRCDPISGHTALYWYRQSLGQGLEFLIYFQGNSAPDKSGLPSDRFSAERTGGSVSTLTIQRTQQEDSAVYLCASSPSAGTYEQYFGPGTRLTVT.

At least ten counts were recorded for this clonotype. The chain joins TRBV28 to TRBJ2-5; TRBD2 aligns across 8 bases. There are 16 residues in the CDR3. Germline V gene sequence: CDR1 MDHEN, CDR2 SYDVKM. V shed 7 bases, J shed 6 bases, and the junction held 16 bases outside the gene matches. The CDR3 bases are TGTGCCAGCACCGCCGCCCCCGCCAGCGGGAGTAAGACCCAGTACTTC. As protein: CASTAAPASGSKTQYF.

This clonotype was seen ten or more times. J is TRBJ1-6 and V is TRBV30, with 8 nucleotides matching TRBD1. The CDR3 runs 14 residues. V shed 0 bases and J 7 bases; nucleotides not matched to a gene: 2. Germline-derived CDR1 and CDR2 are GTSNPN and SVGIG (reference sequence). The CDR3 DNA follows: TGTGCCTGGAGTGTGAGGACAGGGAATTCACCCCTCCACTTT. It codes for CAWSVRTGNSPLHF.

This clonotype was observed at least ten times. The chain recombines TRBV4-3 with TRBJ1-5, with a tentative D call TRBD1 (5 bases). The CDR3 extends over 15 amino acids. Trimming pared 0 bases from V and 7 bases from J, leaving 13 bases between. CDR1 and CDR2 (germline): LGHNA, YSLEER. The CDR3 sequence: CASSQDRGRWQPQHF. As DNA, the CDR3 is TGCGCCAGCAGCCAAGATCGGGGCAGGTGGCAGCCCCAGCATTTT.

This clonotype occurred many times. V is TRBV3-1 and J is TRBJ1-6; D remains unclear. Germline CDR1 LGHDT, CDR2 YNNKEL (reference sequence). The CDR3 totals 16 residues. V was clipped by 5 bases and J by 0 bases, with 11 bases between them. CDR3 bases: TGTGCCAGCAGCTCTGACACACGCTCCTATAATTCACCCCTCCACTTT. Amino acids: CASSSDTRSYNSPLHF.

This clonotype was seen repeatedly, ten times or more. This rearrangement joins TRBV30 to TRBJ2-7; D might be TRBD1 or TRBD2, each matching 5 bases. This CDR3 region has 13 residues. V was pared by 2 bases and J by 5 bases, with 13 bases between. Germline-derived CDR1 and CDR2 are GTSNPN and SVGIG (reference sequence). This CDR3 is CAWSSGRLHEQYF. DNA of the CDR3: TGTGCCTGGAGTTCGGGACGACTACACGAGCAGTACTTC.

The CDR3 DNA sequence: TGTGCCAGCAGGAAGACAGGACGGGACACTGAAGCTTTCTTT. It specifies CASRKTGRDTEAFF. J is TRBJ1-1 and V is TRBV28; D possibly corresponds to TRBD1 (6 bases). This CDR3 is built from 14 residues. The germline gives CDR1 MDHEN, CDR2 SYDVKM. V lost 6 bases and J lost 3, with 14 bases in between.

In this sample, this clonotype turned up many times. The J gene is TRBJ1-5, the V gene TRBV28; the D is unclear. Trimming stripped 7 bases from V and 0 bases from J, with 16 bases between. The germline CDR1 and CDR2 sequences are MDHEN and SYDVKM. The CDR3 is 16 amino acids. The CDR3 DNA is TGTGCCAGCAATCCTATCGACGGGTATAGCAATCAGCCCCAGCATTTT. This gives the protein CASNPIDGYSNQPQHF.

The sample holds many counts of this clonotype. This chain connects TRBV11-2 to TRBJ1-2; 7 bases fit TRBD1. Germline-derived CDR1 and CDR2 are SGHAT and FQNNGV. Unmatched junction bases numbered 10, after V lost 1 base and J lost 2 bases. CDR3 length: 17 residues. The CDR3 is CASSLGARTGTNYGYTF. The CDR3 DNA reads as TGTGCCAGCAGCTTAGGGGCCCGGACAGGAACCAACTATGGCTACACCTTC.

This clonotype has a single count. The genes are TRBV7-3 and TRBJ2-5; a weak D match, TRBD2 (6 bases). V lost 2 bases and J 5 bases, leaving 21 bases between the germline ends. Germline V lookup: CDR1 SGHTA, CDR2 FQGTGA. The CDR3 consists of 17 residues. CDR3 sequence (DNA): TGTGCCAGCAGCTTATTTTGTGCCGGCCGGGAGTGGGAGACCCAGTACTTC. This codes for CASSLFCAGREWETQYF.

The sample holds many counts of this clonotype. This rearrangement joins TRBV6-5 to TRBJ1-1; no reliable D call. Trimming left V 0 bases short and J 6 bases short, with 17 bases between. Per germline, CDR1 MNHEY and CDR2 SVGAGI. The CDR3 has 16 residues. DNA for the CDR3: TGTGCCAGCAGTTACTCGAGGGAAGAGGGTTCGCCTGAAGCTTTCTTT. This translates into CASSYSREEGSPEAFF.

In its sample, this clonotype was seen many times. CDR3 in DNA: TGTGCCAGCAGTCTCGGGACAGGGGGGGAAGCTTTCTTT. Its translation: CASSLGTGGEAFF. The genes are TRBV28 and TRBJ1-1, with 11 bases that match TRBD1. The CDR3 totals 13 residues. Germline CDR1 MDHEN, CDR2 SYDVKM. The V and J ends lost 5 bases and 8 bases, in that order; junction bases with no gene match: 4.

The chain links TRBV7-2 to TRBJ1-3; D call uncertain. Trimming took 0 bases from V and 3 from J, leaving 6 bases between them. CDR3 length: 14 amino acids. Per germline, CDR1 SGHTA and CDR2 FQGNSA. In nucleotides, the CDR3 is TGTGCCAGCAGCTTAGCCCCAGATGGAAACACCATATATTTT. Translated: CASSLAPDGNTIYF. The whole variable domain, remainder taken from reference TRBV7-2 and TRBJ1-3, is GAGVSQSPSNKVTEKGKDVELRCDPISGHTALYWYRQSLGQGLEFLIYFQGNSAPDKSGLPSDRFSAERTGGSVSTLTIQRTQQEDSAVYLCASSLAPDGNTIYFGEGSWLTVV.

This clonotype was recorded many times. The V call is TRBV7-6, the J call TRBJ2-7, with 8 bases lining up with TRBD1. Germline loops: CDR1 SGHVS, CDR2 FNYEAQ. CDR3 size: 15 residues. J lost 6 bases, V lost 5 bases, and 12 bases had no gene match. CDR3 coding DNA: TGTGCCAGCAGCCCCCGGCCGGGACAGGTGAGCGAGCAGTACTTC. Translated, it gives CASSPRPGQVSEQYF. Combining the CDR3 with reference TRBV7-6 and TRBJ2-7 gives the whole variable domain GAGVSQSPRYKVTKRGQDVALRCDPISGHVSLYWYRQALGQGPEFLTYFNYEAQQDKSGLPNDRFSAERPEGSISTLTIQRTEQRDSAMYRCASSPRPGQVSEQYFGPGTRLTVT.

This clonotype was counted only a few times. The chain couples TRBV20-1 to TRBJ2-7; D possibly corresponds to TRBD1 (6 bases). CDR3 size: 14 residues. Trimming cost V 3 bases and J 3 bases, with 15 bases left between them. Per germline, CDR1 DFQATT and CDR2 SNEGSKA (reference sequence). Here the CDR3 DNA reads TGCAGTGCTAGTCACATCCGGGACAACTACGAGCAGTACTTC. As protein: CSASHIRDNYEQYF.

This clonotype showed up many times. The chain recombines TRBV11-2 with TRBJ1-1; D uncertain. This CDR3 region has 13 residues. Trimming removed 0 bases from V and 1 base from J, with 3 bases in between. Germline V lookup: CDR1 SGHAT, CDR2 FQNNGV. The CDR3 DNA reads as TGTGCCAGCAGCTTAGAGAGGAACACTGAAGCTTTCTTT. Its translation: CASSLERNTEAFF.

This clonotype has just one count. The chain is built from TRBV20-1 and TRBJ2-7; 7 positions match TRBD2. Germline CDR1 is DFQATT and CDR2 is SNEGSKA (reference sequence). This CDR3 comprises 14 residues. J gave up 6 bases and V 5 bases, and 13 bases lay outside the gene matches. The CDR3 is CSAPVRAGAGEQYF. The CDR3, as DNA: TGCAGTGCTCCAGTCAGGGCGGGAGCGGGCGAGCAGTACTTC.

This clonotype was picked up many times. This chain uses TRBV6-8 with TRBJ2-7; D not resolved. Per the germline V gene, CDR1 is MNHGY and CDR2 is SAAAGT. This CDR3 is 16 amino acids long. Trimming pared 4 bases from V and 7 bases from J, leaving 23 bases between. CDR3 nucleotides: TGTGCCAGCAGTTCCAATAGGGCCCCACAGACGCGGGAGCAGTACTTC. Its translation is CASSSNRAPQTREQYF.

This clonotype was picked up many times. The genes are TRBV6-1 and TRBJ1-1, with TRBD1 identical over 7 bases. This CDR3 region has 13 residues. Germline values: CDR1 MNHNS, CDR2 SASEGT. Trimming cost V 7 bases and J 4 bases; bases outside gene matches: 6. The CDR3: CASNYHRGTEAFF. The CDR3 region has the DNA TGTGCCAGCAACTATCACAGGGGCACTGAAGCTTTCTTT.

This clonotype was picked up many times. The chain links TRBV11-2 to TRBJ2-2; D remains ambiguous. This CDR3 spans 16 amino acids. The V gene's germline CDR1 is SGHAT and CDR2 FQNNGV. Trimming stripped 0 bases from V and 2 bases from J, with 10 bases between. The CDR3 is CASSLERQANTGELFF. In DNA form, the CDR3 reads TGTGCCAGCAGCTTAGAGCGGCAGGCCAACACCGGGGAGCTGTTTTTT.

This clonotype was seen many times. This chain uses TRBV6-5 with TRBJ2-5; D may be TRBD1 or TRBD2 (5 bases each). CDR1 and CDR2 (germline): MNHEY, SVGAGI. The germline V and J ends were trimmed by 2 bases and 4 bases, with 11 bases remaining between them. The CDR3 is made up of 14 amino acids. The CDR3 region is CASSYRGVGETQYF. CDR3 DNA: TGTGCCAGCAGTTACAGAGGGGTGGGAGAGACCCAGTACTTC.

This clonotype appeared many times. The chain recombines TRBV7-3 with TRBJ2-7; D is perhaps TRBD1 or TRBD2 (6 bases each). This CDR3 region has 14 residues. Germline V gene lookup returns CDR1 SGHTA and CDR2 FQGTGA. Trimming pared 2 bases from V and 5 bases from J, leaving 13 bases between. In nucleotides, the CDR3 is TGTGCCAGCAGCTTAGGAGGGGGAGGTAACGAGCAGTACTTC. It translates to CASSLGGGGNEQYF.

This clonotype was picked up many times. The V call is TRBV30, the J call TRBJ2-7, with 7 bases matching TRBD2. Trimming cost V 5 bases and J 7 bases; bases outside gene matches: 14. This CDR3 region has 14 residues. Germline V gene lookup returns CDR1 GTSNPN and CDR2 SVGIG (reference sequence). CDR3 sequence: CAWAELAGVGEQYF. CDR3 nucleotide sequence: TGTGCCTGGGCCGAGCTTGCGGGAGTCGGTGAGCAGTACTTC.